The present T cell receptor (beta chain) was sequenced within a study of CD8+ T cells in alopecia areata. For the study at large: Treated patients received oral tofacitinib, 5 to 10 mg twice daily. The study, taken as a whole, reports: Clonality was higher in lesional than normal scalp, especially in alopecia totalis/universalis. Shared TCR sequences were less clear between patients than in mice, possibly partly from HLA diversity. There were also resident alphabeta T cells of normal skin sequenced in scalp samples.

Sequencing relied on a cDNA template that was reverse transcribed from extracted RNA. Using immunoSEQ multiplex PCR, the repertoire was profiled, and TCRdb retains in-frame clones only, with some absent. Counted here are about 5,900 clones, roughly three fifths occurring once; the ten biggest clones make up 14%. For this clone: Antigen specificity is unknown.

Lesional scalp tissue (obtained by punch biopsy) and peripheral blood were collected from alopecia areata patients. Per the germline V gene, CDR1 is SGHVS and CDR2 is FQNEAQ. The CDR3 contains 15 residues. The junction had 9 bases not matched to a gene; V was cut back by 5 bases and J by 9 bases. The sequence was obtained from a human donor with alopecia areata. The chain couples TRBV7-8 to TRBJ1-6, with 8 positions matching TRBD1. Sequenced: skin. CDR3 amino acids: CASSAQGAPGSPLHF. CDR3 in DNA: TGTGCCAGCAGCGCGCAGGGGGCCCCTGGTTCACCCCTCCACTTT.